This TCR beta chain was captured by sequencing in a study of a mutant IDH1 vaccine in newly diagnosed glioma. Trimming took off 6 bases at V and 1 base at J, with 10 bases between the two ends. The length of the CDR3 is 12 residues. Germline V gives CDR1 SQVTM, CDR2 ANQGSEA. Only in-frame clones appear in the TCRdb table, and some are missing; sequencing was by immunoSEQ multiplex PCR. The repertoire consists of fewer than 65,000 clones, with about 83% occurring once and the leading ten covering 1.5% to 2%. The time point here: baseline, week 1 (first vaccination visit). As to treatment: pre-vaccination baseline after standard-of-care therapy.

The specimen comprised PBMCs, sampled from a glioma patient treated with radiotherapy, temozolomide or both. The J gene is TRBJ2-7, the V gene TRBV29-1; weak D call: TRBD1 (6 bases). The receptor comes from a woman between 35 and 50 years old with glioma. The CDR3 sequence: CSVLRGSYEQYF. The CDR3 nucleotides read TGCAGCGTCCTCAGGGGATCCTACGAGCAGTACTTC.